This is a list of T cell receptor beta chains from one sample in a study of T cell responses to AZD1222 COVID-19 vaccine. The repertoire was sequenced with immunoSEQ multiplex PCR; TCRdb's copy has only in-frame clones and lacks some. The sample holds 95,000 to 100,000 clones, about 89% seen once. The sequences come from peripheral blood, collected 28 days after the second AZD1222 dose. These receptors were taken from an adult who received the AZD1222 COVID-19 vaccine. Each CDR3 is given with its conserved first and last residue. D genes are given only for firm matches. Clone size, where shown, is once, few, many, or a class for clones that have expanded.

once	NA	TRBV5-1	TRBJ1-2	CASSPTGTDYGYTF	TGCGCCAGCAGCCCGACCGGGACGGACTATGGCTACACCTTC
NA	TRBD1	TRBV2	TRBJ2-7	CASSEQGVYEQYF	TGTGCCAGCAGTGAACAGGGGGTCTACGAGCAGTACTTC
NA	NA	TRBV6-2/TRBV6-3	TRBJ2-1	CASSDGAKQFF	TGTGCCAGCAGTGACGGGGCAAAGCAGTTCTTC
NA	NA	TRBV5-1	TRBJ2-1	CASRRTQERYNEQFF	TGCGCCAGCCGAAGGACACAGGAGCGTTACAATGAGCAGTTCTTC
NA	TRBD2	TRBV27	TRBJ2-7	CASGLAGDVYEQYF	TGTGCCTCAGGACTAGCGGGAGACGTTTACGAGCAGTACTTC
NA	NA	TRBV20-1	TRBJ1-2	CSARDWRGYTF	TGCAGTGCTAGAGATTGGCGGGGCTACACCTTC
NA	NA	TRBV6-5	TRBJ1-2	CASREEAGHGYTF	TGTGCCAGCAGGGAGGAGGCCGGGCACGGCTACACCTTC
NA	TRBD1	TRBV28	TRBJ2-7	CASSPGTGTYEQYF	TGTGCCAGCAGCCCCGGGACAGGGACCTACGAGCAGTACTTC
NA	TRBD2	TRBV5-4	TRBJ2-3	CASSPNRLAGGADTQYF	TGTGCCAGCAGCCCAAACCGACTAGCGGGTGGGGCAGATACGCAGTATTTT
NA	NA	TRBV15	TRBJ1-2	CATSRDLRGVYGYTF	TGTGCCACCAGCAGAGATCTTCGCGGGGTCTATGGCTACACCTTC
NA	NA	TRBV19	TRBJ2-1	CASSIRPSKVRVSYNEQFF	TGTGCCAGTAGTATAAGGCCCAGTAAAGTCAGGGTTTCCTACAATGAGCAGTTCTTC
few	TRBD1	TRBV7-9	TRBJ1-2	CASSLGQGFYGYTF	TGTGCCAGCAGCTTGGGACAGGGGTTCTATGGCTACACCTTC
NA	NA	TRBV3-1/TRBV3-2	TRBJ1-1	CASSQESLMNTEAFF	TGTGCCAGCAGCCAAGAAAGCCTCATGAACACTGAAGCTTTCTTT
few	TRBD2	TRBV6-4	TRBJ2-3	CASSVAGGPDTQYF	TGTGCCAGCAGTGTAGCGGGGGGGCCAGATACGCAGTATTTT
NA	NA	TRBV5-4	TRBJ2-3	CASTSARAGADTQYF	TGTGCCAGCACTTCGGCTCGAGCGGGCGCGGATACGCAGTATTTT
once	TRBD2	TRBV7-9	TRBJ2-3	CASSLGSGKSTDTQYF	TGTGCCAGCAGCTTAGGAAGCGGGAAAAGCACAGATACGCAGTATTTT
NA	NA	TRBV11-2	TRBJ2-7	CASGTQTRDRPGYEQYF	TGTGCCAGCGGGACCCAAACCCGAGACAGGCCGGGGTACGAGCAGTACTTC
once	NA	TRBV12-3/TRBV12-4	TRBJ1-5	CACRYSNQPQHF	TGTGCCTGCCGGTATAGCAATCAGCCCCAGCATTTT
NA	NA	TRBV11-2	TRBJ1-1	CASSFGGRVAFF	TGTGCCAGCAGCTTCGGGGGGCGCGTAGCTTTCTTT
NA	NA	TRBV28	TRBJ2-1	CASTETLSSYNEQFF	TGTGCCAGCACCGAGACCCTTTCCTCCTACAATGAGCAGTTCTTC
NA	NA	TRBV27	TRBJ2-5	CASTSQGQLKGTQYF	TGTGCCAGCACCTCACAAGGACAGCTAAAAGGGACCCAGTACTTC
NA	NA	TRBV5-4	TRBJ1-2	CASSPLSGGYTF	TGTGCCAGCAGCCCCCTCAGTGGTGGCTACACCTTC
NA	NA	TRBV30	TRBJ2-7	CAWSQGTYEQYF	TGTGCCTGGAGCCAGGGGACATACGAGCAGTACTTC
NA	NA	TRBV28	TRBJ2-7	CASSPLTISGTGLYEQYF	TGTGCCAGCAGTCCTCTGACGATATCCGGGACCGGACTATACGAGCAGTACTTC
NA	NA	TRBV18	TRBJ2-1	CASSPPSGDVEQFF	TGTGCCAGCTCACCACCGTCTGGGGATGTTGAGCAGTTCTTC
NA	TRBD1	TRBV9	TRBJ2-3	CASSGGTGVSTDTQYF	TGTGCCAGCAGCGGAGGGACAGGGGTCAGCACAGATACGCAGTATTTT
NA	NA	TRBV30	TRBJ2-1	CAWSLGGSGFNEQFF	TGTGCCTGGAGCCTTGGGGGGTCTGGCTTCAATGAGCAGTTCTTC
NA	NA	TRBV13	TRBJ2-3	CASSLVPSTDTQYF	TGTGCCAGCAGCTTAGTTCCCAGCACAGATACGCAGTATTTT
once	TRBD2	TRBV2	TRBJ2-1	CASSASGRAYNEQFF	TGTGCCAGCAGCGCTAGCGGGAGGGCCTACAATGAGCAGTTCTTC
NA	NA	TRBV12-3/TRBV12-4	TRBJ2-2	CASSSHRAGELFF	TGTGCCAGCAGTTCACATCGAGCCGGGGAGCTGTTTTTT
once	TRBD1	TRBV5-4	TRBJ1-4	CASSVRQGANEKLFF	TGTGCCAGCAGCGTTAGACAGGGGGCGAATGAAAAACTGTTTTTT
NA	NA	TRBV27	TRBJ2-7	CASSLGHLGEQYF	TGTGCCAGCAGTTTAGGACATCTTGGCGAGCAGTACTTC
NA	NA	TRBV29-1	TRBJ2-7	CSVETVYEQYF	TGCAGCGTTGAGACAGTCTACGAGCAGTACTTC
NA	NA	TRBV27	TRBJ1-2	CASSLFGQTDSYGYTF	TGTGCCAGCAGTTTATTTGGGCAGACCGACTCCTATGGCTACACCTTC
few	TRBD1	TRBV4-3	TRBJ1-5	CASSQYLGQSNQPQHF	TGCGCCAGCAGCCAATACTTGGGACAGAGCAATCAGCCCCAGCATTTT
NA	NA	TRBV28	TRBJ2-7	CATRDTAYEQYF	TGTGCCACCCGGGACACCGCTTACGAGCAGTACTTC
NA	NA	TRBV21-1	TRBJ2-1	CASSRETGVYHNEQFF	TGTGCCAGCAGCAGGGAGACAGGGGTCTATCACAATGAGCAGTTCTTC
NA	TRBD2	TRBV11-1	TRBJ2-5	CASTDPRGETQYF	TGTGCCAGCACCGACCCGCGGGGGGAGACCCAGTACTTC
NA	NA	TRBV30	TRBJ2-2	CAWSGVDGGELFF	TGTGCCTGGAGTGGGGTAGACGGGGGGGAGCTGTTTTTT
NA	NA	TRBV18	TRBJ1-5	CASSPDPGSNQPQHF	TGTGCCAGCTCACCCGACCCAGGGTCCAATCAGCCCCAGCATTTT
once	TRBD1	TRBV11-1	TRBJ1-4	CASSPYTGGEKLFF	TGTGCCAGCAGCCCCTATACAGGGGGTGAAAAACTGTTTTTT
once	TRBD2	TRBV7-2	TRBJ2-1	CASSGGGLAGGNEQFF	TGTGCCAGCAGCGGCGGGGGGCTAGCGGGAGGGAATGAGCAGTTCTTC
NA	NA	TRBV10-2	TRBJ2-2	CASSDIVTMFLNQNTGELFF	TGCGCCAGCAGTGACATTGTGACCATGTTCCTCAATCAAAACACCGGGGAGCTGTTTTTT
NA	TRBD2	TRBV6-1	TRBJ2-3	CASSVLSGGAPDTQYF	TGTGCCAGCAGTGTTCTTAGCGGGGGGGCCCCAGATACGCAGTATTTT
few	TRBD2	TRBV6-4	TRBJ2-7	CALPHLAGAHLYEQYF	TGTGCCCTACCCCATCTAGCGGGTGCACACCTCTACGAGCAGTACTTC
NA	NA	TRBV5-6	TRBJ2-7	CASSLRLRHSISYEQYF	TGTGCCAGCAGCTTGAGGTTAAGGCACTCAATTTCCTACGAGCAGTACTTC
NA	NA	TRBV15	TRBJ2-7	CATSKGWTHSSYEQYF	TGTGCCACCAGCAAAGGATGGACACATAGCTCCTACGAGCAGTACTTC
once	TRBD1	TRBV19	TRBJ2-7	CASSEPGQGASEQYF	TGTGCCAGTAGTGAACCGGGACAGGGGGCCTCCGAGCAGTACTTC
once	TRBD2	TRBV30	TRBJ2-5	CAWSARLLAGGETQYF	TGTGCCTGGAGTGCCCGGTTACTAGCGGGGGGCGAGACCCAGTACTTC
NA	TRBD1	TRBV18	TRBJ1-1	CASSQLEVTGRTEAFF	TGTGCCAGCTCACAACTTGAGGTGACAGGGCGAACTGAAGCTTTCTTT
NA	NA	TRBV5-1	TRBJ2-1	CASSLEGLLRYNEQFF	TGCGCCAGCAGCTTGGAGGGACTTCTCAGGTACAATGAGCAGTTCTTC
NA	NA	TRBV7-7	TRBJ1-1	CASSLNENTEAFF	TGTGCTAGCAGCTTGAACGAGAACACTGAAGCTTTCTTT
NA	NA	TRBV6-5	TRBJ2-3	CATQRGTDTQYF	TGTGCCACCCAACGGGGGACAGATACGCAGTATTTT
NA	NA	TRBV28	TRBJ1-2	CASSPNRVFNYGYTF	TGTGCCAGCAGTCCAAACAGGGTTTTTAACTATGGCTACACCTTC
NA	NA	TRBV9	TRBJ1-3	CASSVAGPQTGNTIYF	TGTGCCAGCAGCGTAGCGGGGCCTCAAACTGGAAACACCATATATTTT